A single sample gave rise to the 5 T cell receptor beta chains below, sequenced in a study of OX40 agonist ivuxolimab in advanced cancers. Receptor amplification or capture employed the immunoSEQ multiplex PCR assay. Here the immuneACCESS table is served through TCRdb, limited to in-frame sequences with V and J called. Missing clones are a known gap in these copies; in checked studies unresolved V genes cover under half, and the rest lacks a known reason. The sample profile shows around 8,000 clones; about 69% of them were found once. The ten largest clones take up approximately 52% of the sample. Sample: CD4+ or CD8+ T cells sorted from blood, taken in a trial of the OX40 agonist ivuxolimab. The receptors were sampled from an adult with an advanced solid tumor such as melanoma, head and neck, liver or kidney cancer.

In DNA form, the CDR3 reads TGTGCCATCAGTGAGGGGTACAGGGGTGCTAATGAAAAACTGTTTTTT. It yields the protein CAISEGYRGANEKLFF. This chain joins TRBV10-3 and TRBJ1-4, with TRBD1 identical over 7 bases. CDR3 size: 16 residues. The germline CDR1 and CDR2 sequences are ENHRY and SYGVKD. V lost 2 bases, J lost 3 bases, and 6 bases stayed unmatched.

CDR3 loop: CASSYQTAGGELFF. CDR3 bases: TGTGCCAGCAGTTACCAAACAGCAGGGGGGGAGCTGTTTTTT. The chain joins TRBV6-5 to TRBJ2-2, with D perhaps matching TRBD1 (5 bases). The CDR3 consists of 14 residues. CDR1 and CDR2 from the germline V gene are MNHEY and SVGAGI. V lost 2 bases and J 8 bases, leaving 12 bases between the germline ends.

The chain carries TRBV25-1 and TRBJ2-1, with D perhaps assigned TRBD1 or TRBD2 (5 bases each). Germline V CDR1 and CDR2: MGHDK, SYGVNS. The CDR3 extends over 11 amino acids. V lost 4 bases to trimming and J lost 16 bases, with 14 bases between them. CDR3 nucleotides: TGTGCCAGCAGTGGGGGGAACCTTAAATTCTTC. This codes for CASSGGNLKFF.

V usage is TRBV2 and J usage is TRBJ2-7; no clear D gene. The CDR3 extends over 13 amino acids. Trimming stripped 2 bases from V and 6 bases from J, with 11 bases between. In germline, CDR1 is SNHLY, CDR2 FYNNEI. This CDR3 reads CASSELGPPEQYF. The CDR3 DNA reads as TGTGCCAGCAGTGAACTGGGCCCCCCCGAGCAGTACTTC.

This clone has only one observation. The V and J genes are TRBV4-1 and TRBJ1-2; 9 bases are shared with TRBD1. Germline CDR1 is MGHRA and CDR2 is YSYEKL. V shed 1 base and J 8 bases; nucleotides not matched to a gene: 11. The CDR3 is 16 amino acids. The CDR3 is CASSQVAGTGIEGYTF. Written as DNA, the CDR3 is TGCGCCAGCAGCCAAGTGGCGGGGACAGGGATCGAGGGCTACACCTTC.